Listed here are 5 T cell receptor beta chains from one sample, sequenced in a study of T cell changes during pregnancy in multiple sclerosis. Data came from immunoSEQ multiplex PCR; TCRdb stores just in-frame clones and leaves some out. The sample includes about 77,000 clones, about 89% of them seen just once. The sample here was peripheral blood, taken before pregnancy. The receptors come from a female donor with multiple sclerosis, enrolled in a pregnancy study.

The rearrangement uses TRBV7-2 and TRBJ2-7, with TRBD1 matching 8 bases. Germline V lookup: CDR1 SGHTA, CDR2 FQGNSA. The ends lost 3 bases at V and 0 bases at J; junction bases unmatched: 1. The CDR3 is made up of 14 amino acids. CDR3 DNA: TGTGCCAGCAGCTTCACAGGGGGCTCCTACGAGCAGTACTTC. Protein product: CASSFTGGSYEQYF. The variable domain in full, completed from reference TRBV7-2 and TRBJ2-7, reads GAGVSQSPSNKVTEKGKDVELRCDPISGHTALYWYRQSLGQGLEFLIYFQGNSAPDKSGLPSDRFSAERTGGSVSTLTIQRTQQEDSAVYLCASSFTGGSYEQYFGPGTRLTVT.

The CDR3 DNA sequence: TGTGCCAGCAGCGTCACAGGGGGGACTGAAGCTTTCTTT. Protein sequence: CASSVTGGTEAFF. V gene TRBV7-3 combines with J gene TRBJ1-1; 8 nucleotides agree with TRBD1. Germline CDR1 reads SGHTA; CDR2 reads FQGTGA. V lost 5 bases, J lost 5 bases, and 4 bases stayed unmatched. CDR3 length: 13 amino acids.

The CDR3 sequence is CASSESGGASDTQYF. The CDR3 DNA sequence: TGCGCCAGCAGTGAGAGCGGGGGGGCATCCGATACGCAGTATTTT. This chain uses TRBV10-1 with TRBJ2-3, with 10 bases identical to TRBD2. Per germline, CDR1 WNHNN and CDR2 SYGVQD (reference sequence). J lost 6 bases, V lost 2 bases, and 5 bases had no gene match. The CDR3 sequence is 15 residues long.

Only one count was recorded for this clone. The J gene is TRBJ1-4, the V gene TRBV10-2; a weak D match, TRBD1 (5 bases). V lost 5 bases and J 4 bases, leaving 11 bases between the germline ends. The germline CDR1 and CDR2 sequences are WSHSY and SAAADI. This CDR3 has 14 residues. Here the CDR3 reads CASSPRQGNEKLFF. The CDR3 nucleotides read TGCGCCAGCAGTCCCAGGCAGGGTAATGAAAAACTGTTTTTT.

This chain uses TRBV7-2 with TRBJ2-1, with D uncertain. Between the trimmed V and J ends, which lost 7 bases and 5 bases, there was a span of 12 bases. The CDR3 totals 13 residues. The germline V gene encodes CDR1 SGHTA and CDR2 FQGNSA. The CDR3 spells CASTKVSDNEQFF. The CDR3 nucleotides are TGTGCCAGCACCAAAGTATCAGACAATGAGCAGTTCTTC.